The clone carrying this T cell receptor (beta chain) was seen a single time. The germline CDR1 and CDR2 sequences are LNHDA and SQIVND (reference sequence). The CDR3 is made up of 17 amino acids. V was cut by 1 base and J by 1 base, with 16 bases left in between. The entry originates in a study of radiotherapy plus CTLA-4 blockade in lung cancer. Using immunoSEQ multiplex PCR, the repertoire was profiled, and TCRdb retains in-frame clones only, with some absent. The data hold 60,000 to 75,000 clones, with about 72% observed a single time. The chain recombines TRBV19 with TRBJ1-1; D remains ambiguous. The material sequenced was peripheral blood, taken from a patient treated with radiotherapy plus ipilimumab. This clonotype was obtained from a human donor with non-small cell lung cancer whose response to radiotherapy plus ipilimumab could not be evaluated. Some clones in this sample may be carry-over from other donors' samples. DNA for the CDR3: TGTGCCAGTAGTATAGTCGCGGGGAATCGCGGGAACACTGAAGCTTTCTTT. Translating gives CASSIVAGNRGNTEAFF. The full variable domain, with the rest looked up from reference TRBV19 and TRBJ1-1, is DGGITQSPKYLFRKEGQNVTLSCEQNLNHDAMYWYRQDPGQGLRLIYYSQIVNDFQKGDIAEGYSVSREKKESFPLTVTSAQKNPTAFYLCASSIVAGNRGNTEAFFGQGTRLTVV.